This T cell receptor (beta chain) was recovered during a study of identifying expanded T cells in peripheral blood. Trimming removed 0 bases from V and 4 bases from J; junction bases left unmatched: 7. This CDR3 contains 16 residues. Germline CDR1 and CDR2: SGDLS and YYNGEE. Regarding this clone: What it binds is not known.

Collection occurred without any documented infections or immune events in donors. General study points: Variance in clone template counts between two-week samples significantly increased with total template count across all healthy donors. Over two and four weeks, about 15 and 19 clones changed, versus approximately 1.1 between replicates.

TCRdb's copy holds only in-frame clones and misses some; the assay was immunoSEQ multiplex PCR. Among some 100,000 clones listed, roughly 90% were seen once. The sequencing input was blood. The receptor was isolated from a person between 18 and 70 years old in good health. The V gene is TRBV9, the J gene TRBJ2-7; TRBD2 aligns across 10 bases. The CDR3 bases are TGTGCCAGCAGCGTAGGGTCTAGCGGGGGAGCTTACGAGCAGTACTTC. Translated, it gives CASSVGSSGGAYEQYF.